This T cell receptor (beta chain) was retrieved from a study of monozygotic twins with inflammatory bowel disease. Broader study findings: Relative clonotype sharing with others was diminished in IBD patients versus healthy twins, particularly with disease activity. Whereas healthy co-twins had higher TCRbeta diversity (inverse Simpson), IBD patients had lower diversity. Discrimination among different T cell subtypes was not achievable.

The germline V gene has CDR1 SEHNR and CDR2 FQNEAQ (reference sequence). This CDR3 is 15 amino acids long. There were eight separate reactions per sample in which cDNA was made. TCRdb reprocessed the 5' RACE reads and reports one entry per CDR3 protein, with no DNA. This sample's clone table lists 420,000 or so distinct CDR3 sequences. As to this clonotype: The antigen is undetermined.

This chain connects TRBV7-9 to TRBJ1-4; TCRdb returns TRBD1, unconfirmable since there is no DNA. Material: blood. The sequence came from a human donor with ulcerative colitis or Crohn's disease, or a healthy co-twin of an affected twin (not recorded which). This chain's CDR3 is CASSFGARGSEKLFF.